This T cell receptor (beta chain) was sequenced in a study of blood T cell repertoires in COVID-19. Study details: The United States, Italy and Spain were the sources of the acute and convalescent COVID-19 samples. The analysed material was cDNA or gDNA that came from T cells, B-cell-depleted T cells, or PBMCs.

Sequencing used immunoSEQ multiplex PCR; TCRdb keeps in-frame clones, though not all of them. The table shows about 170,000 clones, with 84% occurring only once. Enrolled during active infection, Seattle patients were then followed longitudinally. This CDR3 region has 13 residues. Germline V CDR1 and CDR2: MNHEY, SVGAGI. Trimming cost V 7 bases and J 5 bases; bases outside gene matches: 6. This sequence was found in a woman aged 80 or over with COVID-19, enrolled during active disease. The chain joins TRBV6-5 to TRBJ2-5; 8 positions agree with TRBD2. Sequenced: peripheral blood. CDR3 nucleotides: TGTGCCAGCACCGCCCCGGGGGGGGAGACCCAGTACTTC. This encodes CASTAPGGETQYF.